This T cell receptor beta chain was recovered during a study of T cells after yellow fever vaccination. MiXCR was run by TCRdb on the 5' RACE reads, yielding one entry per CDR3 protein. Of roughly 400,000 distinct CDR3 sequences in the sample, roughly a sixth were seen once. This clonotype was counted ten times or more. CDR1 SGHVS and CDR2 FNYEAQ come from the germline V gene. V trimming: 3 bases; J trimming: 2 bases; junction bases outside the gene matches: 8. The CDR3 totals 17 residues. J is TRBJ2-3 and V is TRBV7-6, with 10 positions matching TRBD2. This sequence was found in a young man who received the YFV17D yellow fever vaccine. Sequencing was performed on PBMCs, taken before the yellow fever booster vaccination. This CDR3 reads CASSLSSGGLITDTQYF. CDR3 DNA: TGTGCCAGCAGCTTGTCTAGCGGGGGTTTGATCACAGATACGCAGTATTTT.